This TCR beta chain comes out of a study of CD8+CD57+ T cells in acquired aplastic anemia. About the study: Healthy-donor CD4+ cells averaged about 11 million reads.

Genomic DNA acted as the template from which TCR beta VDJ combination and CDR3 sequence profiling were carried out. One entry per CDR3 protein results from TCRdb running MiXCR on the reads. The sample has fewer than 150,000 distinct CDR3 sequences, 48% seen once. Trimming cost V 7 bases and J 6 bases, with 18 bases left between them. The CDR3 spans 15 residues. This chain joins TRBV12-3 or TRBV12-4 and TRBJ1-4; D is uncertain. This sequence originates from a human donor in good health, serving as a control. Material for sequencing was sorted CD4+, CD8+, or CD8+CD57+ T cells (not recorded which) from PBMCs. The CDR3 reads CASIPNGSLHEKLFF. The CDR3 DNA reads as TGTGCCAGCATCCCAAACGGGTCATTACATGAAAAACTGTTTTTT.